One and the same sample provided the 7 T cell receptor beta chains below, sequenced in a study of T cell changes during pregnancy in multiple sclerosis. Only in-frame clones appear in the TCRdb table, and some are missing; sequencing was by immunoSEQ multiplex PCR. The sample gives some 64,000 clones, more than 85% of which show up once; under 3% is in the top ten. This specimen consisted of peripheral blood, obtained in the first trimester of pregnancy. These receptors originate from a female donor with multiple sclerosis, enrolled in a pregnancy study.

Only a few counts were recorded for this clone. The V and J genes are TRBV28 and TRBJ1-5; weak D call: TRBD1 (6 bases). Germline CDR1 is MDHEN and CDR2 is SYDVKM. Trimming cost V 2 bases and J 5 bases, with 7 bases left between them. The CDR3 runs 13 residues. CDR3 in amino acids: CASSLQGHQPQHF. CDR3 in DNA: TGTGCCAGCAGTTTACAGGGGCATCAGCCCCAGCATTTT. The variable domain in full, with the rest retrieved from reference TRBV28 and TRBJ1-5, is DVKVTQSSRYLVKRTGEKVFLECVQDMDHENMFWYRQDPGLGLRLIYFSYDVKMKEKGDIPEGYSVSREKKERFSLILESASTNQTSMYLCASSLQGHQPQHFGDGTRLSIL.

The CDR3 region has the DNA TGTGCCAGCAGCGCTCCTGGGCAGGGGTGGCAAGAGACCCAGTACTTC. Residues: CASSAPGQGWQETQYF. The chain has TRBV5-4 and TRBJ2-5; a possible D gene is TRBD1 (6 bases). CDR1 and CDR2 from the germline V gene are SGHNT and YYREEE (reference sequence). V lost 4 bases and J 2 bases, leaving 18 bases between the germline ends. The CDR3 has 16 amino acids.

The CDR3 region is CASRGGPNQETQYF. DNA of the CDR3: TGTGCCAGCCGAGGCGGCCCGAATCAAGAGACCCAGTACTTC. The chain carries TRBV27 and TRBJ2-5; D unclear. The CDR3 runs 14 residues. CDR1 is MNHEY, CDR2 SMNVEV, per germline (reference sequence). The V gene lost 8 bases and the J gene lost 2 bases, with 15 bases spanning the gap.

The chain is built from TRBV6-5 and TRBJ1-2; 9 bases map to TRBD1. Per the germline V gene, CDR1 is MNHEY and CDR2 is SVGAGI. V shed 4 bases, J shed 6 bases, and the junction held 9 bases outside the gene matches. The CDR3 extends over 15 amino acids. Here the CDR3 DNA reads TGTGCCAGCAGTTTAACAGGGGGCGCCGGGGATGGCTACACCTTC. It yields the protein CASSLTGGAGDGYTF.

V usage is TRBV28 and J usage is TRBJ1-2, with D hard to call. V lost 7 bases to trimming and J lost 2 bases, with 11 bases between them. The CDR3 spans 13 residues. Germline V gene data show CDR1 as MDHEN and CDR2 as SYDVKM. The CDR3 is CASNFPLNYGYTF. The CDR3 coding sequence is TGTGCCAGCAATTTCCCTTTAAACTATGGCTACACCTTC.

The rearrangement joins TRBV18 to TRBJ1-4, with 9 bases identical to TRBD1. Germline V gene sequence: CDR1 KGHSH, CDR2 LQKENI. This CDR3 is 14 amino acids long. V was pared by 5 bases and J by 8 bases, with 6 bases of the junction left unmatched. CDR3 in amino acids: CASSSTGGWEKLFF. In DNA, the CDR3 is TGTGCCAGCTCATCAACAGGGGGCTGGGAAAAACTGTTTTTT.

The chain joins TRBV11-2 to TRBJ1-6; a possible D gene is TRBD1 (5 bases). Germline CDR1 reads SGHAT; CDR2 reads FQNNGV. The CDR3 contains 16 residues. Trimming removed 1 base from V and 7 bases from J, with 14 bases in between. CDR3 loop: CASSLGRVRGNSPLHF. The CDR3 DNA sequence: TGTGCCAGCAGCTTAGGTCGGGTAAGGGGCAATTCACCCCTCCACTTT.